The rows below give T cell receptor beta chains drawn from one sample of a study of Ad26.COV2.S vaccination and SARS-CoV-2 variants. The data were produced by immunoSEQ multiplex PCR, yet TCRdb's version contains in-frame clones alone and is incomplete. The repertoire has some 640,000 clones, more than 70% of them found once; the top ten carry about 1.5%. The starting material was peripheral blood, obtained in a trial of Ad26.COV2.S vaccine versus placebo. The origin of the receptors is a person aged 18-60 years who received the Ad26.COV2.S COVID-19 vaccine or a placebo. Each CDR3 is given without its conserved first and last residue. Each record gives: J gene, V gene, CDR3 protein.

J: TRBJ2-3; V: TRBV7-2; CDR3: ASQRGGSGTQY
J: TRBJ1-4; V: TRBV3-1/TRBV3-2; CDR3: ASSLDVTNEKLF
J: TRBJ2-1; V: TRBV14; CDR3: ASSQVSLAGAYEQF
J: TRBJ2-7; V: TRBV19; CDR3: ASSDLGASGSYEQY
J: TRBJ2-1; V: TRBV18; CDR3: ASSAGGANYNEQF
J: TRBJ2-7; V: TRBV4-1; CDR3: ASSLGQGVHYEQY
J: TRBJ2-2; V: TRBV27; CDR3: ASSGANSGELF
J: TRBJ2-2; V: TRBV10-3; CDR3: AISEQDTGELF
J: TRBJ1-5; V: TRBV30; CDR3: AWSVAETPQH
J: TRBJ1-2; V: TRBV30; CDR3: AWSVSGGGYT
J: TRBJ2-5; V: TRBV5-4; CDR3: ASSLASGGETQY
J: TRBJ2-3; V: TRBV5-1; CDR3: ASSLGGDTDTQY
J: TRBJ1-2; V: TRBV10-3; CDR3: AISGGAVVVGYT
J: TRBJ1-4; V: TRBV6-5; CDR3: ASRPNFATNEKLF
J: TRBJ2-1; V: TRBV24-1; CDR3: ATSDFASGQQF
J: TRBJ2-5; V: TRBV14; CDR3: ASSEQLPETQY
J: TRBJ1-1; V: TRBV11-2; CDR3: ASSPGQGGRATEAF
J: TRBJ1-6; V: TRBV19; CDR3: ASSIDETAPLH
J: TRBJ1-2; V: TRBV18; CDR3: ASSPPGEFYGYT
J: TRBJ1-4; V: TRBV7-7; CDR3: ASSSGSRAFNEKLF
J: TRBJ1-1; V: TRBV27; CDR3: ASIQGGMNTEAF
J: TRBJ1-5; V: TRBV19; CDR3: ASSATGGVQPQH
J: TRBJ2-3; V: TRBV12-3/TRBV12-4; CDR3: ASSVGPPDTQY
J: TRBJ2-7; V: TRBV15; CDR3: ATSRDQGTSLIYEQY
J: TRBJ2-3; V: TRBV3-1/TRBV3-2; CDR3: ASSPLTDTDTQY
J: TRBJ1-1; V: TRBV5-1; CDR3: ASNPGRPNTEAF
J: TRBJ2-2; V: TRBV20-1; CDR3: SASSQGWSTGELF
J: TRBJ2-5; V: TRBV7-2; CDR3: ASSLAAGERETQY
J: TRBJ1-2; V: TRBV6-1; CDR3: ASSGPRQAPNYGYT
J: TRBJ1-1; V: TRBV5-1; CDR3: ASRTDYYTEAF
J: TRBJ1-1; V: TRBV2; CDR3: ASNSGQTEAF
J: TRBJ1-2; V: TRBV5-8; CDR3: ASSSGVYGYT
J: TRBJ1-4; V: TRBV18; CDR3: ASSRSGTGANEKLF
J: TRBJ2-3; V: TRBV7-2; CDR3: ASSPPGGSDTQY
J: TRBJ2-7; V: TRBV30; CDR3: AFGTVYEQY
J: TRBJ2-7; V: TRBV4-2; CDR3: ASSQDVAGAYEQY
J: TRBJ1-4; V: TRBV3-1/TRBV3-2; CDR3: ASRYRGKLF
J: TRBJ1-1; V: TRBV5-4; CDR3: ASSLGPSGALNTEAF
J: TRBJ2-1; V: TRBV3-1/TRBV3-2; CDR3: ASSYQGRSYNEQF
J: TRBJ1-5; V: TRBV15; CDR3: ATSAEGGQPQH
J: TRBJ1-5; V: TRBV7-2; CDR3: ASSPRGSNQPQH
J: TRBJ1-5; V: TRBV30; CDR3: AWSVGGDQPQH
J: TRBJ1-5; V: TRBV5-1; CDR3: ASSLEGYSNQPQH
J: TRBJ1-5; V: TRBV7-6; CDR3: ASSLDPTGMDQPQH
J: TRBJ2-5; V: TRBV6-6; CDR3: ASSYSTSGIQETQY
J: TRBJ2-1; V: TRBV7-2; CDR3: ASSLEVSGGYNEQF
J: TRBJ2-3; V: TRBV3-1/TRBV3-2; CDR3: ASSQDPTDTQY
J: TRBJ2-3; V: TRBV7-9; CDR3: ASSRTGKDTQY
J: TRBJ2-1; V: TRBV6-1; CDR3: ASSEVGGVFEQF
J: TRBJ1-2; V: TRBV5-6; CDR3: ASSTRPGGGYT
J: TRBJ1-4; V: TRBV12-3/TRBV12-4; CDR3: ASRRTNEKLF
J: TRBJ1-6; V: TRBV30; CDR3: AWSVNPLSSPLH
J: TRBJ1-4; V: TRBV29-1; CDR3: SAARANEKLF
J: TRBJ2-7; V: TRBV10-3; CDR3: ATSTGTSGGKSSYEQY
J: TRBJ1-1; V: TRBV5-1; CDR3: ASSWGATQNTEAF
J: TRBJ2-5; V: TRBV7-7; CDR3: ASSLVGDPGETQY
J: TRBJ1-3; V: TRBV30; CDR3: AWSRRVNTIY
J: TRBJ1-5; V: TRBV7-3; CDR3: ASSAPLQDSNQPQH
J: TRBJ1-2; V: TRBV6-1; CDR3: ASSDPWGGNYGYT